These 23 T cell receptor beta chains originate from one sample sequenced in a study of technical replicates of blood from a handful of donors (TCRdb year 2017). The library came from the immunoSEQ multiplex PCR assay. Held by TCRdb, this immuneACCESS table contains in-frame sequences only and omits some clones. Under half of the omission traces to an unresolved V gene where checked; the cause of the rest is unknown. For this sample the table gives 75,000 to 90,000 clones, of which around 90% were detected only once. The ten largest clones add up to 0.27% of the sample. Sequencing was done on a sample of T cells isolated from PBMCs. These receptor sequences come from a human donor in good health.

V and J are TRBV5-6 and TRBJ1-2, with 9 bases that match TRBD1. CDR3 length: 13 residues. V was clipped by 4 bases and J by 4 bases; unmatched bases: 2. CDR1 is SGHDT and CDR2 is YYEEEE in the germline V gene. The CDR3 nucleotides read TGTGCCAGCAGCCCGGGACAGGGCTATGGCTACACCTTC. Protein product: CASSPGQGYGYTF.

The chain is built from TRBV4-1 and TRBJ1-1; TRBD1 matches at 7 bases. There are 13 residues in the CDR3. V dropped 7 bases and J dropped 1; count of bases not matched to a gene: 3. CDR1 is MGHRA and CDR2 is YSYEKL in the germline V gene. The CDR3 bases are TGCGCCAGCATGACAGGGTGGAACACTGAAGCTTTCTTT. It codes for CASMTGWNTEAFF.

The rearrangement uses TRBV30 and TRBJ2-7; TRBD1 is a possible D gene (5 bases). Looked up from germline, CDR1 is GTSNPN and CDR2 is SVGIG (reference sequence). The CDR3 is 14 amino acids. Deletions cut 0 bases from V and 2 bases from J, with 11 bases between. The CDR3 sequence: CAWSVRQGTYEQYF. CDR3 nucleotides: TGTGCCTGGAGTGTACGGCAGGGAACCTACGAGCAGTACTTC.

This rearrangement joins TRBV7-9 to TRBJ1-1, with a tentative D call TRBD1 (5 bases). Trimming took 3 bases from V and 5 from J, leaving 13 bases between them. This CDR3 spans 14 amino acids. CDR1 and CDR2 (germline): SEHNR, FQNEAQ (reference sequence). The CDR3 DNA is TGTGCCAGCAGCTTCACAGGTCCGGAGACTGAAGCTTTCTTT. Protein product: CASSFTGPETEAFF.

This clone was counted once. This chain connects TRBV7-9 to TRBJ2-1; 7 bases are a match to TRBD1. Germline loops: CDR1 SEHNR, CDR2 FQNEAQ (reference sequence). The CDR3 contains 18 residues. J was trimmed by 2 bases and V by 2 bases; bases with no gene match: 12. The CDR3, as DNA: TGTGCCAGCAGCTTAACATACGGAGCCGGGACAGCCTACAATGAGCAGTTCTTC. It yields the protein CASSLTYGAGTAYNEQFF.

The chain uses TRBV4-2 and TRBJ1-1; D may be TRBD1 (6 bases). The CDR3 is made up of 14 amino acids. V was shortened by 4 bases and J by 0 bases, with 9 bases between the two germline ends. Germline V gene lookup returns CDR1 LGHNA and CDR2 YNFKEQ. CDR3 loop: CASSLYRVNTEAFF. The CDR3 region has the DNA TGTGCCAGCAGCCTGTACAGGGTGAACACTGAAGCTTTCTTT.

This sequence joins TRBV7-8 and TRBJ2-7, with D perhaps matching TRBD2 (6 bases). Trimming stripped 2 bases from V and 5 bases from J, with 16 bases between. This CDR3 contains 15 residues. From germline, CDR1 is SGHVS and CDR2 FQNEAQ. The CDR3 bases are TGTGCCAGCAGCTTATTCTTCGGGAGCTCTAACGAGCAGTACTTC. Its protein is CASSLFFGSSNEQYF.

The V and J genes are TRBV28 and TRBJ2-3; 10 bases align to TRBD1. The CDR3 is made up of 15 amino acids. CDR1 MDHEN and CDR2 SYDVKM come from the germline V gene. The ends lost 5 bases at V and 1 base at J; junction bases unmatched: 3. The CDR3 coding sequence is TGTGCCAGCAGTCGGACAGGGGGTGGCACAGATACGCAGTATTTT. This sequence encodes CASSRTGGGTDTQYF.

This sequence joins TRBV27 and TRBJ1-1; the D gene is possibly TRBD1 (6 bases). CDR1 and CDR2 from the germline V gene are MNHEY and SMNVEV (reference sequence). The germline V and J ends were trimmed by 4 bases and 4 bases, with 10 bases remaining between them. This CDR3 is built from 13 residues. The CDR3 DNA is TGTGCCAGCAGTTGGGGGCGCGGCACTGAAGCTTTCTTT. This codes for CASSWGRGTEAFF.

The chain has TRBV5-1 and TRBJ1-1; D is possibly TRBD1 (6 bases). The CDR3 has 15 residues. Between the trimmed V and J ends, which lost 4 bases and 0 bases, there was a span of 13 bases. Germline-derived CDR1 and CDR2 are SGHRS and YFSETQ. This chain's CDR3 is CASSRGGRLNTEAFF. The CDR3 DNA is TGCGCCAGCAGCCGCGGGGGCAGATTGAACACTGAAGCTTTCTTT.

The rearrangement joins TRBV7-2 to TRBJ1-5, with TRBD1 as a possible D gene (6 bases). The CDR3 sequence is 13 residues long. Germline V gives CDR1 SGHTA, CDR2 FQGNSA. Deletions cut 5 bases from V and 6 bases from J, with 11 bases between. The CDR3 DNA reads TGTGCCAGCAGCACCCAAGGGGGTCAGCCCCAGCATTTT. Translating it yields CASSTQGGQPQHF. The complete variable domain, with remaining parts taken from reference TRBV7-2 and TRBJ1-5, reads GAGVSQSPSNKVTEKGKDVELRCDPISGHTALYWYRQSLGQGLEFLIYFQGNSAPDKSGLPSDRFSAERTGGSVSTLTIQRTQQEDSAVYLCASSTQGGQPQHFGDGTRLSIL.

This clone appeared once. J is TRBJ1-5 and V is TRBV5-4; D possibly corresponds to TRBD1 (5 bases). Trimming pared 0 bases from V and 2 bases from J, leaving 9 bases between. Germline loops: CDR1 SGHNT, CDR2 YYREEE (reference sequence). This CDR3 spans 15 amino acids. CDR3 DNA: TGTGCCAGCAGCTTGGTACCGGGGGGCAATCAGCCCCAGCATTTT. The encoded protein is CASSLVPGGNQPQHF.

This clone was seen a single time. The V and J genes are TRBV18 and TRBJ2-7; 9 bases are a match to TRBD2. Germline V gene data show CDR1 as KGHSH and CDR2 as LQKENI. The CDR3 runs to 15 residues. The ends lost 0 bases at V and 3 bases at J; junction bases unmatched: 3. The CDR3 reads CASSPPAGGGYEQYF. Here the CDR3 DNA reads TGTGCCAGCTCACCACCAGCGGGAGGCGGCTACGAGCAGTACTTC.

Notes on this clone: Other nucleotide sequences in the sample specify the same CDR3. The V gene is TRBV9, the J gene TRBJ1-2; possible D gene TRBD1, 6 bases. V lost 4 bases, J lost 2 bases, and 9 bases lay in between. CDR3 length: 13 amino acids. Germline V gene data show CDR1 as SGDLS and CDR2 as YYNGEE. The CDR3 spells CASSPTGNYGYTF. The CDR3 DNA is TGTGCCAGCAGCCCCACAGGGAACTATGGCTACACCTTC.

This chain joins TRBV5-4 and TRBJ2-7, with 7 bases fitting TRBD2. The V gene's germline CDR1 is SGHNT and CDR2 YYREEE (reference sequence). This CDR3 region has 15 residues. The J segment lost 2 bases and the V segment lost 1 base, leaving 6 bases of the junction unmatched. CDR3 nucleotides: TGTGCCAGCAGCTTGTTGGGAGGGAGCCCCTACGAGCAGTACTTC. This codes for CASSLLGGSPYEQYF.

The chain uses TRBV6-6 and TRBJ1-5; D is ambiguous. The CDR3 is made up of 15 amino acids. The V end lost 4 bases, the J end lost 0 bases, and 10 bases lay between the germline ends. Per the germline V gene, CDR1 is MNHNY and CDR2 is SVGAGI (reference sequence). Here the CDR3 reads CASSFDSASNQPQHF. In nucleotides, the CDR3 is TGTGCCAGCAGTTTCGACTCAGCTAGCAATCAGCCCCAGCATTTT.

The chain carries TRBV29-1 and TRBJ2-7; possible D gene TRBD1, 6 bases. This CDR3 is 13 amino acids long. Per the germline V gene, CDR1 is SQVTM and CDR2 is ANQGSEA. Trimming took 2 bases from V and 3 from J, leaving 11 bases between them. For the CDR3, the DNA is TGCAGCGTTGAACAGGGGCGCGACTACGAGCAGTACTTC. This encodes CSVEQGRDYEQYF.

The chain recombines TRBV28 with TRBJ2-3; D is undetermined. Per the germline V gene, CDR1 is MDHEN and CDR2 is SYDVKM. Deletions cut 3 bases from V and 1 base from J, with 5 bases between. The CDR3 loop spans 13 amino acids. The CDR3 DNA reads as TGTGCCAGCAGTTTTGTAGGCACAGATACGCAGTATTTT. This encodes CASSFVGTDTQYF.

The chain links TRBV7-2 to TRBJ2-5; D is uncertain. Trimming took off 2 bases at V and 5 bases at J, with 9 bases between the two ends. The CDR3 loop spans 13 amino acids. Looked up from germline, CDR1 is SGHTA and CDR2 is FQGNSA. The CDR3 spells CASSLFPAETQYF. The CDR3 DNA reads TGTGCCAGCAGCTTATTTCCAGCGGAGACCCAGTACTTC. The full variable domain, its missing parts supplied by reference TRBV7-2 and TRBJ2-5, is GAGVSQSPSNKVTEKGKDVELRCDPISGHTALYWYRQSLGQGLEFLIYFQGNSAPDKSGLPSDRFSAERTGGSVSTLTIQRTQQEDSAVYLCASSLFPAETQYFGPGTRLLVL.

The genes are TRBV18 and TRBJ2-3; 8 positions match TRBD1. With V trimmed by 1 base and J by 0 bases, 9 bases remained unmatched. CDR3 size: 18 residues. CDR1 KGHSH and CDR2 LQKENI come from the germline V gene. CDR3 loop: CASSPLFPGTGSTDTQYF. DNA of the CDR3: TGTGCCAGCTCACCACTCTTTCCCGGGACAGGTAGCACAGATACGCAGTATTTT.

The CDR3 bases are TGCGCCAGCAGCACAGGGCTGCGAGGCTACACCTTC. It is translated as CASSTGLRGYTF. V usage is TRBV5-1 and J usage is TRBJ1-2; TRBD1 is a possible D gene (6 bases). The CDR3 is 12 residues long. V dropped 4 bases and J dropped 8 bases, with 12 bases sitting between them. Germline V lookup: CDR1 SGHRS, CDR2 YFSETQ.

V is TRBV6-5 and J is TRBJ1-1; a possible D gene is TRBD1 (5 bases). The V and J ends lost 7 bases and 0 bases respectively, with 12 bases between them. In germline, CDR1 is MNHEY, CDR2 SVGAGI. This CDR3 comprises 14 residues. CDR3 amino acids: CASNREGLNTEAFF. CDR3 coding DNA: TGTGCCAGCAATCGGGAGGGGCTGAACACTGAAGCTTTCTTT.

The V call is TRBV9, the J call TRBJ1-1; D ambiguous. Germline loops: CDR1 SGDLS, CDR2 YYNGEE. V lost 6 bases to trimming and J lost 7 bases, with 22 bases between them. This CDR3 contains 15 residues. The CDR3 DNA reads as TGTGCCAGCACCGTTGGACCAATTCCGGGGATTGAAGCTTTCTTT. Translating it yields CASTVGPIPGIEAFF. Filled out from reference TRBV9 and TRBJ1-1, the complete variable domain reads DSGVTQTPKHLITATGQRVTLRCSPRSGDLSVYWYQQSLDQGLQFLIQYYNGEERAKGNILERFSAQQFPDLHSELNLSSLELGDSALYFCASTVGPIPGIEAFFGQGTRLTVV.